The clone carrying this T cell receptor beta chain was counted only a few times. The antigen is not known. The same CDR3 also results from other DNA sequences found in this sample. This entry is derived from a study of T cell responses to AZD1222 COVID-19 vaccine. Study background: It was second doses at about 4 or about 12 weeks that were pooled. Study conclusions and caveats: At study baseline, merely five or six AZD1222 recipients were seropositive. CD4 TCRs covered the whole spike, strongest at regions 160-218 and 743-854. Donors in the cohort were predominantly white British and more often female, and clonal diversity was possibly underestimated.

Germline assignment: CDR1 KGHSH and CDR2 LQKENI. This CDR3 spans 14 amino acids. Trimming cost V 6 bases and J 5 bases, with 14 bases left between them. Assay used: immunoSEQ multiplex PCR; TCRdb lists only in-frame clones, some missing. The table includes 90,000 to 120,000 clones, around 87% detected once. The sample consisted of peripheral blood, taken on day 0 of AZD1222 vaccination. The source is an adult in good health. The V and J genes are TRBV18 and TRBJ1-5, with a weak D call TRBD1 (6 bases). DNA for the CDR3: TGTGCCAGCTCGTACAGGGAAGGGGATCAGCCCCAGCATTTT. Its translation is CASSYREGDQPQHF.